The clone carrying this TCR beta chain has a single count. This specimen comes from a study of blood T cell repertoires in COVID-19. The assay was immunoSEQ multiplex PCR, and TCRdb's table has in-frame clones only and misses some. The sample includes roughly 99,000 clones, around nine tenths of them seen just once. The sample comprised peripheral blood. This clonotype was obtained from a woman aged 25 to 39 with acute or convalescent COVID-19.

The CDR3 DNA is TGTGCCAGCAGCGACAGGGTTTATGGCTACACCTTC. It is translated as CASSDRVYGYTF. J is TRBJ1-2 and V is TRBV7-9; TRBD1 matches 7 bases. The CDR3 length is 12 residues. Germline values: CDR1 SEHNR, CDR2 FQNEAQ (reference sequence). J lost 5 bases, V lost 5 bases, and 2 bases had no gene match.